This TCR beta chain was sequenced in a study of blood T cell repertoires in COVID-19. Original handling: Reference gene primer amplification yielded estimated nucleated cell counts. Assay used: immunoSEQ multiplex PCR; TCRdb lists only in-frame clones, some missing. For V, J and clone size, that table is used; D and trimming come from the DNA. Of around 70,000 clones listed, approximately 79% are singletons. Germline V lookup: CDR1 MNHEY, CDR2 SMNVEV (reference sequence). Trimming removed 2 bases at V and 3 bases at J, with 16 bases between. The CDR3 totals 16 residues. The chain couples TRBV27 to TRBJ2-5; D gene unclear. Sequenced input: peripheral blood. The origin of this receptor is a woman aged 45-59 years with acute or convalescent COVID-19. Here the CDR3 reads CASSLSDRYLEETQYF. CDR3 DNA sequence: TGTGCCAGCAGTTTAAGTGACCGCTACCTAGAAGAGACCCAGTACTTC.